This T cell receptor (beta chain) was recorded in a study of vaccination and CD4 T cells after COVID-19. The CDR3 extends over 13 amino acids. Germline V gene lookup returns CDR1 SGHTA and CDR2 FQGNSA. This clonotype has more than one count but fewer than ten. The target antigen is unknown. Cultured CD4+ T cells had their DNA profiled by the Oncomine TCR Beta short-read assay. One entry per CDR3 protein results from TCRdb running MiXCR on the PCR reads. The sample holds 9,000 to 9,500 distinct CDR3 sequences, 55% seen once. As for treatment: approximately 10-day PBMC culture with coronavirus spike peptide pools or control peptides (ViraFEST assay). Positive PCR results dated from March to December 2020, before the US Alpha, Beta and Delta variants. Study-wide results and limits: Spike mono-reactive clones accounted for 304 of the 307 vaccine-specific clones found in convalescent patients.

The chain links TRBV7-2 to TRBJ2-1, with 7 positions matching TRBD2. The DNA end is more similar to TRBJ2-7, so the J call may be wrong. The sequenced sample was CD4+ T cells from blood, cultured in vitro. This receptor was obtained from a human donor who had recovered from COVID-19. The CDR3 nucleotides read TGTGCCAGCAAACGGGACTACAGATTCGAGCAGTACTTC. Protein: CASKRDYRFEQYF.